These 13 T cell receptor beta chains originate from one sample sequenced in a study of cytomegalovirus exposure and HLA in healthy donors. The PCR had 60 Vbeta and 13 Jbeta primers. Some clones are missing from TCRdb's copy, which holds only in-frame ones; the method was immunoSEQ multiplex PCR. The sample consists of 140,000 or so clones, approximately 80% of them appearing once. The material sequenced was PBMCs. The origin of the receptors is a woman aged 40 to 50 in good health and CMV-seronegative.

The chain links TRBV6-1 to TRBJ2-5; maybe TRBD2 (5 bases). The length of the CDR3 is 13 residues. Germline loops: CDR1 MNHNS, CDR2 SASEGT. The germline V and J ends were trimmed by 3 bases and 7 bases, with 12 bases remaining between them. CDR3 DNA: TGTGCCAGCAGTGAGGAGGATCGGGCGACCCAGTACTTC. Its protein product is CASSEEDRATQYF.

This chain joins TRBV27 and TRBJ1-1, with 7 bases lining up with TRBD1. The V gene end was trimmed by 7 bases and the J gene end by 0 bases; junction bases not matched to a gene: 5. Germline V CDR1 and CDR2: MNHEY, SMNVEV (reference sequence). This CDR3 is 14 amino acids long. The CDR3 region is CASTPRGVNTEAFF. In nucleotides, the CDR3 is TGTGCCAGCACCCCCAGGGGGGTGAACACTGAAGCTTTCTTT.

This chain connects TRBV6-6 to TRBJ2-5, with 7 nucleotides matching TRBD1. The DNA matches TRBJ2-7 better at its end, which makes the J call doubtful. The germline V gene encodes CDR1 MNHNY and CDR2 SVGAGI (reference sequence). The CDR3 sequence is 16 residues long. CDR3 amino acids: CASSNGQALLSYEQYF. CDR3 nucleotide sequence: TGTGCCAGCAGCAATGGACAGGCCCTCCTCTCCTACGAGCAGTACTTC.

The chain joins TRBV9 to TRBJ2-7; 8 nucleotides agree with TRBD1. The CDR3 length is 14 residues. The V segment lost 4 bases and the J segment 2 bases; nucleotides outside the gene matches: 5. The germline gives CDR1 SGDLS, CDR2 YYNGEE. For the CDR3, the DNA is TGTGCCAGCAGCCCTGGACAGGGTCCCTACGAGCAGTACTTC. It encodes CASSPGQGPYEQYF.

The CDR3 DNA reads as TGTGCCATCAGTGGACAGGGGGGCACAGATACGCAGTATTTT. This gives the protein CAISGQGGTDTQYF. The chain recombines TRBV10-3 with TRBJ2-3; TRBD1 matches 9 bases. The germline gives CDR1 ENHRY, CDR2 SYGVKD. The V segment lost 4 bases and the J segment 1 base; nucleotides outside the gene matches: 0. The CDR3 contains 14 residues.

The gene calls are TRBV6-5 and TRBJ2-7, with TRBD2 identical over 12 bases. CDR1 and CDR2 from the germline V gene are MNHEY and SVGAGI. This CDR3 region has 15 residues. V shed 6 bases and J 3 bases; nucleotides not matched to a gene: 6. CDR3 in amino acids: CASSRTSGTYYEQYF. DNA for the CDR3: TGTGCCAGCAGCCGGACTAGCGGGACTTACTACGAGCAGTACTTC.

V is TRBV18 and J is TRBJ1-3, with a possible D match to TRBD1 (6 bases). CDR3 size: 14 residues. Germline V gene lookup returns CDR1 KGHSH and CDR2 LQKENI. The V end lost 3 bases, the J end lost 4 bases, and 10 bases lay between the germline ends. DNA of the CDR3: TGTGCCAGCTCACCCAGGGGTCCCGGAAACACCATATATTTT. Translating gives CASSPRGPGNTIYF.

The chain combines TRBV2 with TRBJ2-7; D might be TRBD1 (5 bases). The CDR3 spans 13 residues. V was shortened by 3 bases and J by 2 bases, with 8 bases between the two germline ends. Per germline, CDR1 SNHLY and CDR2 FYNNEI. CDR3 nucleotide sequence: TGTGCCAGCAGTGAGTCAGGGACCTACGAGCAGTACTTC. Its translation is CASSESGTYEQYF.

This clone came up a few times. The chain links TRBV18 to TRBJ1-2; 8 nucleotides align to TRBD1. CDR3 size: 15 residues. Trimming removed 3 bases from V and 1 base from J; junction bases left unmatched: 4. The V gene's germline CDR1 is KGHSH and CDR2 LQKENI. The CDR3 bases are TGTGCCAGCTCACCGACAGGGGACCTTAACTATGGCTACACCTTC. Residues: CASSPTGDLNYGYTF. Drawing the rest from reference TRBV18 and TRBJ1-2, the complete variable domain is NAGVMQNPRHLVRRRGQEARLRCSPMKGHSHVYWYRQLPEEGLKFMVYLQKENIIDESGMPKERFSAEFPKEGPSILRIQQVVRGDSAAYFCASSPTGDLNYGYTFGSGTRLTVV.

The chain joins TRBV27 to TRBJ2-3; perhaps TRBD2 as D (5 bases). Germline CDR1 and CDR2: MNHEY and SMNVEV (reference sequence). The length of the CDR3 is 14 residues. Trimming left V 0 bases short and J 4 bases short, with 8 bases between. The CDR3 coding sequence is TGTGCCAGCAGTTTATCGGACTTCGCAGATACGCAGTATTTT. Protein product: CASSLSDFADTQYF.

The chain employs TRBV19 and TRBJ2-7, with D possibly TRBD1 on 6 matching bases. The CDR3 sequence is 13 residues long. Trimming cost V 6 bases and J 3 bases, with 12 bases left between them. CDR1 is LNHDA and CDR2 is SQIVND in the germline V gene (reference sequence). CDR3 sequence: CASRRQANYEQYF. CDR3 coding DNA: TGTGCCAGTAGAAGACAGGCTAACTACGAGCAGTACTTC.

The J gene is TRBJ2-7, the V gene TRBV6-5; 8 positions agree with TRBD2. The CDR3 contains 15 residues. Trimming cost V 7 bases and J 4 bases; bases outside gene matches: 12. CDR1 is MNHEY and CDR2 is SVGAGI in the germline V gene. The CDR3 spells CASTLARGGRYEQYF. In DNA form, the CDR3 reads TGTGCCAGCACCCTCGCCCGCGGGGGGCGGTACGAGCAGTACTTC.

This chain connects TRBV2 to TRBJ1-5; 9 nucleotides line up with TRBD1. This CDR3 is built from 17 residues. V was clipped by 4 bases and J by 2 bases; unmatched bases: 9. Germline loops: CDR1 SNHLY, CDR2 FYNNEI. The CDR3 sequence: CASSATGTGLGNQPQHF. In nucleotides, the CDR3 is TGTGCCAGCAGTGCAACCGGGACAGGGTTGGGCAATCAGCCCCAGCATTTT.